This T cell receptor beta chain was captured in a study of cytomegalovirus exposure and HLA in healthy donors. As to this clone: The antigen is unknown. The same CDR3 arises from other DNA sequences in this sample as well.

Germline CDR1 SGHRS, CDR2 YFSETQ. The CDR3 sequence is 14 residues long. V was pared by 0 bases and J by 8 bases, with 11 bases between. A multiplex PCR was run with 60 Vbeta primers and 13 Jbeta primers. The table came from immunoSEQ multiplex PCR; TCRdb's copy has only in-frame clones and leaves some out. The sample holds 100,000 to 150,000 clones, almost 85% seen once. The study's findings and limits: With high specificity and sensitivity, the classifier reportedly diagnosed cytomegalovirus status.

The J gene is TRBJ1-4, the V gene TRBV5-1; tentatively, D is TRBD1 (5 bases). The source is a boy under 10 years old in good health and CMV-seronegative. The sample consisted of PBMCs. CDR3 DNA sequence: TGCGCCAGCAGCTTGGGGAGGGGAGGCGAAAAACTGTTTTTT. It specifies CASSLGRGGEKLFF.